The clone carrying this TCR beta chain occurred once. Lactation, pregnancy, other autoimmune disease or uncontrolled infection excluded patients. The length of the CDR3 is 15 residues. Germline V gene sequence: CDR1 SQVTM, CDR2 ANQGSEA. V trimming: 6 bases; J trimming: 4 bases; junction bases outside the gene matches: 6. There were TCR beta CDR3 regions amplified from RNA transcripts. TCR CDR3 underwent first-round RT-PCR with the HTBI primer set. MiXCR, applied by TCRdb to the multiplex PCR reads, yields one record per CDR3 protein. In the table there are some 570,000 distinct CDR3 sequences, 11% to 15% of which are singletons. These data come from a study of T cells in Graves' hyperthyroidism and ophthalmopathy.

This receptor was taken from a woman younger than 30 with Graves' ophthalmopathy. Sequenced input: blood. The rearrangement joins TRBV29-1 to TRBJ2-1; 13 bases line up with TRBD2. The chain's CDR3 is CSVGGLAGKYNEQFF. CDR3 coding DNA: TGCAGCGTGGGGGGACTAGCGGGAAAATACAATGAGCAGTTCTTC.